The sequence of this TCR beta chain was determined in a study of cytomegalovirus exposure and HLA in healthy donors. The CDR3 sequence is 15 residues long. Trimming stripped 7 bases from V and 6 bases from J, with 19 bases between. Per the germline V gene, CDR1 is MNHEY and CDR2 is SVGAGI. The PCR was carried out with 60 Vbeta primers and 13 Jbeta primers. Sequencing was performed with immunoSEQ multiplex PCR; in TCRdb, only in-frame clones are kept and a portion is missing. The profile shows 150,000 or so clones, around 80% of them singletons. Sequenced input: PBMCs. The sequence was obtained from a man younger than 35 in good health and CMV-seropositive. The chain combines TRBV6-5 with TRBJ2-1, with D possibly being TRBD2 (7 bases). This CDR3 reads CASKGGGGGINEQFF. As DNA, the CDR3 is TGTGCCAGCAAGGGGGGGGGAGGGGGTATCAATGAGCAGTTCTTC.